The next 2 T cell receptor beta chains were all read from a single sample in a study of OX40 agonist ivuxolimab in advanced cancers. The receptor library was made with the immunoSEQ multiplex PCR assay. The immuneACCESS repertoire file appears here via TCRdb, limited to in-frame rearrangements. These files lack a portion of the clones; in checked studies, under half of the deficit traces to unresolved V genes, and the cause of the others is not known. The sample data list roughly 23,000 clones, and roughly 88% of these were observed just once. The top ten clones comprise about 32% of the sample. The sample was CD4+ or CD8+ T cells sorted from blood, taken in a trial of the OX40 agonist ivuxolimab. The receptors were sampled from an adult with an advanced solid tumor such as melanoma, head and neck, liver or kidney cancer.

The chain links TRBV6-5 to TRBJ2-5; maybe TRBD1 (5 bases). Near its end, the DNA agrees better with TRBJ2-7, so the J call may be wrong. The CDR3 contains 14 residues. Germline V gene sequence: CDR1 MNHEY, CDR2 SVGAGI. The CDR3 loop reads CASSYRGLSYEQYF. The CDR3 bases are TGTGCCAGCAGTTACAGGGGCCTCTCCTACGAGCAGTACTTC.

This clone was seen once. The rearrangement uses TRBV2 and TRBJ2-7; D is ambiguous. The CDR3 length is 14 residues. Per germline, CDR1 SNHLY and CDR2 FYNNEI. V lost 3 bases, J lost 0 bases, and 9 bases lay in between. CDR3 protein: CASSDRVSSYEQYF. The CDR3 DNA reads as TGTGCCAGCAGTGATAGGGTAAGCTCCTACGAGCAGTACTTC.